The 25 T cell receptor beta chains in this list originate from one sample, sequenced in a study of somatic mutations in cytotoxic T cells in rheumatoid arthritis. The data were produced by immunoSEQ multiplex PCR, yet TCRdb's version contains in-frame clones alone and is incomplete. The repertoire holds approximately 30,000 clones, with 75% to 85% as singletons. The sequencing sample was made of CD8+ T cells sorted from blood. The source of these receptors is an adult with rheumatoid arthritis.

The sample holds a few counts of this clone. The chain employs TRBV7-6 and TRBJ1-3, with 8 bases that match TRBD1. This CDR3 contains 14 residues. In germline, CDR1 is SGHVS, CDR2 FNYEAQ. V shed 5 bases and J 8 bases; nucleotides not matched to a gene: 8. The CDR3 DNA reads as TGTGCCAGCAGCCGTCAGGGGGCTGGGGACACCATATATTTT. Its translation is CASSRQGAGDTIYF.

This clone was detected only once. This chain connects TRBV2 to TRBJ2-7; TRBD1 aligns across 8 bases. The CDR3 length is 16 residues. In germline, CDR1 is SNHLY, CDR2 FYNNEI. Trimming cost V 7 bases and J 0 bases; bases outside gene matches: 11. The DNA for the CDR3 is TGTGCCAGCACTCTAGACCGGGACAGGACCTCCTACGAGCAGTACTTC. Translation gives CASTLDRDRTSYEQYF.

By its share, this clone is medium-sized. V and J are TRBV7-9 and TRBJ2-1; D unclear. The CDR3 has 14 amino acids. The germline V gene encodes CDR1 SEHNR and CDR2 FQNEAQ (reference sequence). Trimming took 4 bases from V and 6 from J, leaving 13 bases between them. In DNA, the CDR3 is TGTGCCAGCAGCTCAGGTCTTTCGGGCAATGAGCAGTTCTTC. It translates to CASSSGLSGNEQFF.

The chain recombines TRBV19 with TRBJ2-7, with D unresolved. The CDR3 sequence is 16 residues long. Germline-derived CDR1 and CDR2 are LNHDA and SQIVND (reference sequence). V was trimmed by 3 bases and J by 2 bases, leaving 17 bases between them. This CDR3 reads CASSIGTVSATYEQYF. In DNA, the CDR3 is TGTGCCAGTAGTATCGGAACTGTGTCGGCAACCTACGAGCAGTACTTC.

This chain uses TRBV5-4 with TRBJ2-1; 12 nucleotides align to TRBD2. Germline assignment: CDR1 SGHNT and CDR2 YYREEE (reference sequence). V was pared by 5 bases and J by 3 bases, with 0 bases of the junction left unmatched. The CDR3 loop spans 14 amino acids. The DNA of the CDR3 is TGTGCCAGCAGGACTAGCGGGAGCTACAATGAGCAGTTCTTC. Translated: CASRTSGSYNEQFF.

The rearrangement joins TRBV9 to TRBJ2-1, with D maybe TRBD2 (7 bases). The CDR3 contains 11 residues. The V gene lost 4 bases and the J gene lost 11 bases, with 10 bases spanning the gap. Germline V gene data show CDR1 as SGDLS and CDR2 as YYNGEE. CDR3 sequence: CASSRGGKQFF. The CDR3 DNA reads as TGTGCCAGCAGCAGGGGGGGGAAGCAGTTCTTC.

J is TRBJ1-1 and V is TRBV5-6, with D unclear. V was shortened by 0 bases and J by 1 base, with 16 bases between the two germline ends. The germline V gene has CDR1 SGHDT and CDR2 YYEEEE. The CDR3 loop spans 17 amino acids. CDR3: CASSLGGRVVTNTEAFF. In DNA form, the CDR3 reads TGTGCCAGCAGCTTGGGAGGTAGGGTCGTAACGAACACTGAAGCTTTCTTT.

J is TRBJ2-2 and V is TRBV14, with unresolved D. This CDR3 has 14 amino acids. V was clipped by 0 bases and J by 6 bases, with 8 bases between them. Per germline, CDR1 SGHDN and CDR2 FVKESK. The CDR3: CASSQDLGPGELFF. The CDR3 bases are TGTGCCAGCAGCCAAGATCTAGGACCCGGGGAGCTGTTTTTT.

This chain joins TRBV7-9 and TRBJ2-1; TRBD2 is a possible D gene (5 bases). Germline CDR1 is SEHNR and CDR2 is FQNEAQ (reference sequence). The CDR3 extends over 17 amino acids. V shed 4 bases and J shed 0 bases, with 16 bases lying between them. This CDR3 reads CASSSPPERSSYNEQFF. DNA of the CDR3: TGTGCCAGCAGCTCCCCACCCGAGCGGAGCTCCTACAATGAGCAGTTCTTC.

The chain carries TRBV27 and TRBJ2-7; D assignment may be TRBD1 or TRBD2 (7 bases each). The CDR3 has 16 amino acids. V lost 7 bases to trimming and J lost 2 bases, with 21 bases between them. CDR1 MNHEY and CDR2 SMNVEV come from the germline V gene (reference sequence). The CDR3 reads CASNLSGGGGPYEQYF. Here the CDR3 DNA reads TGTGCCAGCAATCTATCTGGGGGAGGGGGCCCCTACGAGCAGTACTTC.

The chain employs TRBV14 and TRBJ1-2, with 8 positions matching TRBD1. The CDR3 loop spans 15 amino acids. Germline CDR1 and CDR2: SGHDN and FVKESK. V lost 4 bases and J lost 4; bases outside the gene matches: 8. The CDR3 nucleotides read TGTGCCAGCAGCCCCTGGACAGGGAGCGGCTATGGCTACACCTTC. Protein product: CASSPWTGSGYGYTF. Using reference TRBV14 and TRBJ1-2 for the parts outside the CDR3, the full variable domain is EAGVTQFPSHSVIEKGQTVTLRCDPISGHDNLYWYRRVMGKEIKFLLHFVKESKQDESGMPNNRFLAERTGGTYSTLKVQPAELEDSGVYFCASSPWTGSGYGYTFGSGTRLTVV.

V usage is TRBV27 and J usage is TRBJ2-1; 8 bases agree with TRBD1. The CDR3 contains 15 residues. V lost 5 bases and J lost 4; bases outside the gene matches: 7. From germline, CDR1 is MNHEY and CDR2 SMNVEV (reference sequence). This CDR3 is CASSPRQGAYNEQFF. The CDR3 coding sequence is TGTGCCAGCAGTCCCCGGCAGGGGGCGTACAATGAGCAGTTCTTC.

This clone has a handful of counts. This chain uses TRBV4-1 with TRBJ1-6, with D uncertain. The CDR3 sequence is 14 residues long. The ends were cut back, 1 base at V and 10 bases at J, with 11 bases in the middle. Germline CDR1 is MGHRA and CDR2 is YSYEKL. CDR3 nucleotide sequence: TGCGCCAGCAGCCAAGCGGGCTCGGGCTCACCCCTCCACTTT. This gives the protein CASSQAGSGSPLHF.

This clone was recorded a few times. The V gene is TRBV5-5, the J gene TRBJ2-7; a weak D match, TRBD1 (5 bases). The CDR3 runs to 15 residues. Trimming took 0 bases from V and 3 from J, leaving 13 bases between them. Germline lookup yields CDR1 SGHKS and CDR2 YYEKEE (reference sequence). CDR3 in DNA: TGTGCCAGCAGCTTGGCTCAAGGGGTGTACTACGAGCAGTACTTC. Its translation: CASSLAQGVYYEQYF. The full variable domain, its missing parts supplied by reference TRBV5-5 and TRBJ2-7, is DAGVTQSPTHLIKTRGQQVTLRCSPISGHKSVSWYQQVLGQGPQFIFQYYEKEERGRGNFPDRFSARQFPNYSSELNVNALLLGDSALYLCASSLAQGVYYEQYFGPGTRLTVT.

V usage is TRBV7-9 and J usage is TRBJ2-5; 7 bases agree with TRBD2. Trimming took 5 bases from V and 4 from J; bases not matched to a gene: 1. This CDR3 has 12 amino acids. Germline CDR1 and CDR2: SEHNR and FQNEAQ (reference sequence). CDR3 nucleotide sequence: TGTGCCAGCAGCGGGGGGGGAGAGACCCAGTACTTC. Translated: CASSGGGETQYF. Drawing the rest from reference TRBV7-9 and TRBJ2-5, the complete variable domain is DTGVSQNPRHKITKRGQNVTFRCDPISEHNRLYWYRQTLGQGPEFLTYFQNEAQLEKSRLLSDRFSAERPKGSFSTLEIQRTEQGDSAMYLCASSGGGETQYFGPGTRLLVL.

This clone was counted only a few times. V and J are TRBV28 and TRBJ1-5; a weak D match, TRBD1 (6 bases). Germline CDR1 is MDHEN and CDR2 is SYDVKM. The CDR3 loop spans 13 amino acids. Trimming removed 7 bases at V and 5 bases at J, with 12 bases between. CDR3 DNA sequence: TGTGCCAGCAACAGGGTGATGTATCAGCCCCAGCATTTT. As protein: CASNRVMYQPQHF.

V is TRBV4-1 and J is TRBJ2-7, with D uncertain. Between the trimmed V and J ends, which lost 3 bases and 5 bases, there was a span of 11 bases. Germline CDR1 reads MGHRA; CDR2 reads YSYEKL. This CDR3 is 13 amino acids long. CDR3 in amino acids: CASSHSDWNEQYF. As DNA, the CDR3 is TGCGCCAGCAGCCATTCCGACTGGAACGAGCAGTACTTC.

This clone was seen only once. The chain is built from TRBV4-3 and TRBJ2-7; possibly TRBD1 or TRBD2 for D (6 bases each). The CDR3 is 14 residues long. Trimming left V 0 bases short and J 7 bases short, with 13 bases between. Germline V gene lookup returns CDR1 LGHNA and CDR2 YSLEER. CDR3 DNA: TGCGCCAGCAGCCAAGATACGGGGGCCAGGGAGCAGTACTTC. Translated: CASSQDTGAREQYF.

The CDR3 DNA reads as TGTGCCAGTAGTGACTCCGGGACTCTCTTAGATACGCAGTATTTT. This gives the protein CASSDSGTLLDTQYF. This chain uses TRBV19 with TRBJ2-3; the D gene is possibly TRBD2 (6 bases). CDR1 LNHDA and CDR2 SQIVND come from the germline V gene (reference sequence). CDR3 length: 15 residues. Trimming took 5 bases from V and 5 from J, leaving 17 bases between them. Based on the CDR3 plus reference TRBV19 and TRBJ2-3, the full variable domain is DGGITQSPKYLFRKEGQNVTLSCEQNLNHDAMYWYRQDPGQGLRLIYYSQIVNDFQKGDIAEGYSVSREKKESFPLTVTSAQKNPTAFYLCASSDSGTLLDTQYFGPGTRLTVL.

The rearrangement joins TRBV2 to TRBJ1-1; D perhaps matches TRBD1 (5 bases). CDR3 length: 13 residues. Deletions cut 6 bases from V and 0 bases from J, with 8 bases between. From germline, CDR1 is SNHLY and CDR2 FYNNEI. DNA of the CDR3: TGTGCCAGCAGCAGGGCCATGAACACTGAAGCTTTCTTT. Amino acids: CASSRAMNTEAFF. The variable domain in full, with the rest retrieved from reference TRBV2 and TRBJ1-1, is EPEVTQTPSHQVTQMGQEVILRCVPISNHLYFYWYRQILGQKVEFLVSFYNNEISEKSEIFDDQFSVERPDGSNFTLKIRSTKLEDSAMYFCASSRAMNTEAFFGQGTRLTVV.

The chain carries TRBV4-3 and TRBJ1-3, with 7 bases matching TRBD1. This CDR3 has 12 residues. Germline assignment: CDR1 LGHNA and CDR2 YSLEER. J lost 8 bases, V lost 4 bases, and 2 bases had no gene match. CDR3 DNA sequence: TGCGCCAGCAGCCCCCAGGGGGACACCATATATTTT. The encoded protein is CASSPQGDTIYF.

Here the CDR3 reads CASTLGNQPQHF. Written as DNA, the CDR3 is TGTGCCAGCACCTTAGGGAACCAGCCCCAGCATTTT. The V call is TRBV6-6, the J call TRBJ1-5, with unresolved D. The CDR3 is 12 amino acids. From germline, CDR1 is MNHNY and CDR2 SVGAGI (reference sequence). Trimming stripped 7 bases from V and 7 bases from J, with 11 bases between.

This chain connects TRBV7-9 to TRBJ1-5; D might be TRBD1 (6 bases). V was pared by 5 bases and J by 6 bases, with 8 bases between. The germline V gene encodes CDR1 SEHNR and CDR2 FQNEAQ (reference sequence). This CDR3 is built from 12 residues. The CDR3 sequence is CASSQGGQPQHF. The CDR3 coding sequence is TGTGCCAGCAGCCAAGGGGGTCAGCCCCAGCATTTT.

The V and J genes are TRBV4-3 and TRBJ1-4, with 8 bases fitting TRBD1. Germline V gene lookup returns CDR1 LGHNA and CDR2 YSLEER. V gave up 2 bases and J gave up 4 bases; unmatched junction bases: 9. The CDR3 consists of 17 residues. The chain's CDR3 is CASSQKGAGQGNEKLFF. The CDR3, as DNA: TGCGCCAGCAGCCAAAAAGGGGCCGGACAGGGTAATGAAAAACTGTTTTTT.

The V and J genes are TRBV4-2 and TRBJ2-3, with TRBD2 identical over 12 bases. CDR3 length equals 16 residues. Trimming removed 2 bases from V and 6 bases from J; junction bases left unmatched: 6. From germline, CDR1 is LGHNA and CDR2 YNFKEQ. Written as DNA, the CDR3 is TGTGCCAGCAGCCAAAGACTAGCGGGAGAGGGGGATACGCAGTATTTT. The encoded protein is CASSQRLAGEGDTQYF.